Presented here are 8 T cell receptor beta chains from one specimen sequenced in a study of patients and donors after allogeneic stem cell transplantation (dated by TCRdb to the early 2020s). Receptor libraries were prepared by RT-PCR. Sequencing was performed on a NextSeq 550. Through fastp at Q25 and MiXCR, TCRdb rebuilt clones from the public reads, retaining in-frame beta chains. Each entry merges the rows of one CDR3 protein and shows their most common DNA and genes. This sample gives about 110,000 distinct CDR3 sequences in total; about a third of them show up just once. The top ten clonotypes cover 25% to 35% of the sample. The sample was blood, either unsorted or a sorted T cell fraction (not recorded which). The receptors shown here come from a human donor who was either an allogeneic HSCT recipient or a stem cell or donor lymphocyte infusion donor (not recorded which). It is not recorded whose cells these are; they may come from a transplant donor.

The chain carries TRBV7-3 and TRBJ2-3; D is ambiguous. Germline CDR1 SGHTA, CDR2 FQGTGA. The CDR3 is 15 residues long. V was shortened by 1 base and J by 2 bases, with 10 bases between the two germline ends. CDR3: CASSLNPLFTDTQYF. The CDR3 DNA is TGTGCCAGCAGCTTAAACCCCCTCTTCACAGATACGCAGTATTTT.

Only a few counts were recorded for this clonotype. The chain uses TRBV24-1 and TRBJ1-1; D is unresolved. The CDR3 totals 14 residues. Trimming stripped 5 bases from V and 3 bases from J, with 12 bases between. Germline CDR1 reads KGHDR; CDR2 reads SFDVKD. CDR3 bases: TGTGCCACCAGTGGGACGGGTGGGGACACTGAAGCTTTCTTT. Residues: CATSGTGGDTEAFF.

The CDR3 DNA is TGCAGTGCTAGAGATCTCCGGGTCATCTACGAGCAGTACTTC. This gives the protein CSARDLRVIYEQYF. V is TRBV20-1 and J is TRBJ2-7, with D unresolved. Deletions cut 0 bases from V and 3 bases from J, with 12 bases between. Germline V gene sequence: CDR1 DFQATT, CDR2 SNEGSKA (reference sequence). The CDR3 totals 14 residues.

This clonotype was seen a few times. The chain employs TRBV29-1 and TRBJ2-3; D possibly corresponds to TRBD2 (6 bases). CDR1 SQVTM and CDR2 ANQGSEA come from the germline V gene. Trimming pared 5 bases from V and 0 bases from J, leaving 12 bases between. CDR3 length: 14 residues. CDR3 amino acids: CSVRRAISTDTQYF. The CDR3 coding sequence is TGCAGCGTTAGGAGGGCCATAAGCACAGATACGCAGTATTTT.

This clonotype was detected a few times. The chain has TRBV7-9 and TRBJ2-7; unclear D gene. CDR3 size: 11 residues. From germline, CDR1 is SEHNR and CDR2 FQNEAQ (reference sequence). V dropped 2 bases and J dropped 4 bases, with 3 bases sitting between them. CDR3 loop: CASSLRYEQYF. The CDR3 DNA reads TGTGCCAGCAGCTTAAGGTACGAGCAGTACTTC.

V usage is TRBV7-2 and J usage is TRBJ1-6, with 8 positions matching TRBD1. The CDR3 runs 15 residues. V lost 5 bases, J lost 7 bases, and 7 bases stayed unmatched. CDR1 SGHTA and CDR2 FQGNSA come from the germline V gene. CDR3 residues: CASSQRTGRNSPLHF. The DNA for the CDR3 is TGTGCCAGCAGCCAGCGGACAGGGAGAAATTCACCCCTCCACTTT.

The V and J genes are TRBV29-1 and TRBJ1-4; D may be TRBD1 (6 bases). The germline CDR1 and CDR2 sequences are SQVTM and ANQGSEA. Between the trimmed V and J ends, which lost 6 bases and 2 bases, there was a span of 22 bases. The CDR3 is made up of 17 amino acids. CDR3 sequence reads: CSVGDGDTLFTNEKLFF. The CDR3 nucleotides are TGCAGCGTGGGGGACGGGGACACCCTGTTCACTAATGAAAAACTGTTTTTT.

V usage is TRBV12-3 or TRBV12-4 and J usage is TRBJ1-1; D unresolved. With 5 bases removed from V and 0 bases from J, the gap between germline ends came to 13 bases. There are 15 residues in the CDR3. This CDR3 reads CASSTPGLMNTEAFF. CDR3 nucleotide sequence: TGTGCCAGCAGTACCCCGGGCCTCATGAACACTGAAGCTTTCTTT.